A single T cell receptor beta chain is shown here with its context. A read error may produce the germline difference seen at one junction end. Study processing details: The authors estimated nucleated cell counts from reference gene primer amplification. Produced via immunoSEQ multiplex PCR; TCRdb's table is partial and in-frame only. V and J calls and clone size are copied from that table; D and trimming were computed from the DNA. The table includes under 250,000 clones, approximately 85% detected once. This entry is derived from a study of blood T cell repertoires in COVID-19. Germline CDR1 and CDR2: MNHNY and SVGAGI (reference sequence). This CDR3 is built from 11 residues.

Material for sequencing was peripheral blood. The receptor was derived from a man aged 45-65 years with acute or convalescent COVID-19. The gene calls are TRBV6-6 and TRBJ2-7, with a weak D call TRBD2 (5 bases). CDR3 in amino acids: CASSYGGPDNF. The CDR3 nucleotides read TGTGCCAGCAGTTACGGAGGCCCTGATAACTTC.